This TCR beta chain comes out of a study of T-cell reconstitution after alpha-beta-depleted transplantation in children. Preparation of the TCRbeta library involved a method that used unique molecular identifiers. From the PCR reads, TCRdb called clonotypes with MiXCR, one entry per CDR3 protein. The sample records hundreds of thousands of distinct CDR3 sequences, about an eighth being singletons. Per germline, CDR1 SNHLY and CDR2 FYNNEI. Trimming cost V 2 bases and J 7 bases, with 11 bases left between them. The CDR3 has 13 amino acids. This chain connects TRBV2 to TRBJ2-5, with D perhaps TRBD1 (5 bases). The receptor comes from a human donor who donated a stem cell graft to a child with Fanconi anemia. Sequencing was performed on PBMCs, taken from the stem cell graft. The CDR3, as DNA: TGTGCCAGCAGTGAAACCAGGGCCGGGACCCAGTACTTC. Translated: CASSETRAGTQYF. The full variable domain, with the rest looked up from reference TRBV2 and TRBJ2-5, is EPEVTQTPSHQVTQMGQEVILRCVPISNHLYFYWYRQILGQKVEFLVSFYNNEISEKSEIFDDQFSVERPDGSNFTLKIRSTKLEDSAMYFCASSETRAGTQYFGPGTRLLVL.